This TCR beta chain was captured by sequencing in a study of OX40 agonist ivuxolimab in advanced cancers. Study-wide results and limits: At 0.1 to 3.0 mg/kg, CD4+ and CD8+ blood T cells expanded clonally by week 6. Expanded clones tended on average to be more numerous among CD8+ T cells than CD4+.

Autoimmune disease history or systemic immunosuppression was exclusionary. Cycle 7 day 1, cycle 4 day 1, and baseline were the timepoints at which blood was sampled. The repertoire was sequenced with immunoSEQ multiplex PCR; TCRdb's copy has only in-frame clones and lacks some. Among tens of thousands of clones listed, 80% to 90% were seen once. Of note for this clone: Its antigen remains unidentified.

V lost 4 bases and J 8 bases, leaving 16 bases between the germline ends. The CDR3 covers 14 residues. Germline CDR1 SGHRS, CDR2 YFSETQ. Specimen: CD4+ or CD8+ T cells sorted from blood, collected in a trial of the OX40 agonist ivuxolimab. This clonotype originated in an adult with an advanced solid tumor such as melanoma, head and neck, liver or kidney cancer. The chain couples TRBV5-1 to TRBJ2-1; D may be TRBD1 (6 bases). The CDR3 coding sequence is TGCGCCAGCAGCGGGCCAGGACAGAGCCATGAGCAGTTCTTC. Translated, it gives CASSGPGQSHEQFF.